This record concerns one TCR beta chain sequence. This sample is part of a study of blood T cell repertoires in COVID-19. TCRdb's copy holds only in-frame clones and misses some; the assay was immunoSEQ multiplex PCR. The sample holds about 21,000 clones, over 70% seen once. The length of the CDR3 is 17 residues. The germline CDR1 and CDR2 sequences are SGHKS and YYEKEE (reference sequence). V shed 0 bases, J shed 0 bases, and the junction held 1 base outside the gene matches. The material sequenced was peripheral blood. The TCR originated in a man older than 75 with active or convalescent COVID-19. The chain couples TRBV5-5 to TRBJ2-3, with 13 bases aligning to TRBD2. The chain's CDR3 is CASSLEGLAGSTDTQYF. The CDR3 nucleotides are TGTGCCAGCAGCTTGGAGGGACTAGCGGGGAGCACAGATACGCAGTATTTT.